This T cell receptor beta chain came from a study of T-cell memory formation after mild COVID-19. Study-level information: Clusters of TCRs were largely donor specific.

Findings and caveats of the study: Clones that got smaller from day 15 to 85 had even CD4/CD8, while clones growing later tipped toward CD4+. Chiefly within CM and EM were the contracting CD4+ clones; CD8+ ones were within EMRA. Some clones that responded turned up in pre-infection memory, which suggests that cross-reactive memory joined in.

From the 5' RACE reads, TCRdb called clonotypes with MiXCR, one entry per CDR3 protein. The data contain about 210,000 distinct CDR3 sequences, more than 9% of them singletons. This clonotype was seen ten or more times. Its antigen is as yet unknown. The source is a man between 18 and 35 years old who had mild COVID-19 (a few samples of this study predate the infection). Cell type and time point are not known. The sequenced sample consisted of PBMCs or a T cell subset sorted from them (not recorded which).

The CDR3 region is CASSLLAAQETQYF. The CDR3 DNA sequence: TGTGCCAGCAGTCTGCTAGCTGCCCAAGAGACCCAGTACTTC. The chain recombines TRBV12-3 or TRBV12-4 with TRBJ2-5, with D perhaps TRBD2 (5 bases). This CDR3 is 14 amino acids long. The V gene lost 5 bases and the J gene lost 1 base, with 11 bases spanning the gap.